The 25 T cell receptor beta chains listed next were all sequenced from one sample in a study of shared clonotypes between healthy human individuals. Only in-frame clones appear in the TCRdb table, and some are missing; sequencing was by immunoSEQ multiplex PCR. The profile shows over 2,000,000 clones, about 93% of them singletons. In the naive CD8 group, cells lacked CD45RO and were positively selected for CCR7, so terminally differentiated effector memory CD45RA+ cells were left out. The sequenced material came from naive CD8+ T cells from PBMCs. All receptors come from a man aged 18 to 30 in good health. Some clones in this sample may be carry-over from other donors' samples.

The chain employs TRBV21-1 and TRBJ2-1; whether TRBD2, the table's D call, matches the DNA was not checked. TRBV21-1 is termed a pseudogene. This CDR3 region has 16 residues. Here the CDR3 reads CASIRERDPPYNEQFF. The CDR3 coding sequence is TGTGCCAGCATACGGGAGAGGGACCCGCCCTACAATGAGCAGTTCTTC.

The CDR3 DNA is TGTGCCAGCAGTTCGTTAGAGACAGGGAAGATACACAATCAGCCCCAGCATTTT. Protein product: CASSSLETGKIHNQPQHF. The chain has TRBV27 and TRBJ1-5, with 7 positions matching TRBD1. The junction had 15 bases not matched to a gene; V was cut back by 4 bases and J by 3 bases. The CDR3 is 18 residues long. Germline V gives CDR1 MNHEY, CDR2 SMNVEV (reference sequence).

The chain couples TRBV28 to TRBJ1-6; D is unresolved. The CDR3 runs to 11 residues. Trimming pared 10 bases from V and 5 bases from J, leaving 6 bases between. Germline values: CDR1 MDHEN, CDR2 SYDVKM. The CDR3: CATLNNSPLHF. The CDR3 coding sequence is TGTGCCACCCTGAATAATTCACCCCTCCACTTT.

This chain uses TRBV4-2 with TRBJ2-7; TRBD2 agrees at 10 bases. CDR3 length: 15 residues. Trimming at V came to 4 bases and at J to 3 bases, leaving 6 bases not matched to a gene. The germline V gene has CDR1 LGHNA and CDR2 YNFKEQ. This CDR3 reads CASSPGTSEYYEQYF. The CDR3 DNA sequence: TGTGCCAGCAGCCCCGGGACTAGCGAGTACTACGAGCAGTACTTC.

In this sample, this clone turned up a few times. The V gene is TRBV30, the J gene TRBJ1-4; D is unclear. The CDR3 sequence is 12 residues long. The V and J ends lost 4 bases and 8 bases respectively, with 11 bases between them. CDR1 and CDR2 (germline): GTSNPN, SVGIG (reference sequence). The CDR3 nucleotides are TGTGCCTGGAACAGTCTGGGAGAAAAACTGTTTTTT. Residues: CAWNSLGEKLFF.

As DNA, the CDR3 is TGCGCCAGCAGCCAAGATGTAACAGTCCGAAACACTGAAGCTTTCTTT. Protein: CASSQDVTVRNTEAFF. This chain uses TRBV4-1 with TRBJ1-1; no firm D call. The CDR3 contains 16 residues. CDR1 MGHRA and CDR2 YSYEKL come from the germline V gene. V was trimmed by 0 bases and J by 2 bases, leaving 13 bases between them.

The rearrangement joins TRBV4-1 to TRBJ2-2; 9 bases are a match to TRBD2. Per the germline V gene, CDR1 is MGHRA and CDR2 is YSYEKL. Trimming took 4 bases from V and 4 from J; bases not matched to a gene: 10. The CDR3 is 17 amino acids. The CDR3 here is CASSRPTAGGATGELFF. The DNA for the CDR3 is TGCGCCAGCAGCCGACCTACGGCGGGAGGGGCCACCGGGGAGCTGTTTTTT.

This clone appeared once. CDR3 in amino acids: CASSLRPGNSEQYF. CDR3 nucleotide sequence: TGTGCCAGCAGCTTACGCCCAGGAAACTCAGAGCAGTACTTC. This chain uses TRBV7-8 with TRBJ2-7, with D hard to call. Germline V gene data show CDR1 as SGHVS and CDR2 as FQNEAQ. This CDR3 spans 14 amino acids. Trimming pared 2 bases from V and 7 bases from J, leaving 15 bases between.

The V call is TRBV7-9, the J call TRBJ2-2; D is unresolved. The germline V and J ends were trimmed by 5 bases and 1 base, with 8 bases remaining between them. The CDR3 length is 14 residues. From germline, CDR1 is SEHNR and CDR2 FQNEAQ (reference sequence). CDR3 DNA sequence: TGTGCCAGCAGCGCCTACTGGAACACCGGGGAGCTGTTTTTT. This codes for CASSAYWNTGELFF.

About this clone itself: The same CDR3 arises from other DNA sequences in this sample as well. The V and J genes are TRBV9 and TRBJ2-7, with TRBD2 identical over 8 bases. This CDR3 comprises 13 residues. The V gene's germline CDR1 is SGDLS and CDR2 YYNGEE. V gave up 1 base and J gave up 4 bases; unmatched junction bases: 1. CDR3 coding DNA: TGTGCCAGCAGCGTATCTAGCGGGTACGAGCAGTACTTC. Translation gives CASSVSSGYEQYF.

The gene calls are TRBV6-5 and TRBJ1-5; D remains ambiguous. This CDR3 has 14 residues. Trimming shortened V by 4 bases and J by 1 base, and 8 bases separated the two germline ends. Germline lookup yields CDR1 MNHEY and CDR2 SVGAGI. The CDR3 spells CASSLGRSNQPQHF. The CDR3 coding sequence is TGTGCCAGCAGTTTAGGGCGGAGCAATCAGCCCCAGCATTTT.

Here the CDR3 reads CASSYSAENYGYTF. In DNA form, the CDR3 reads TGTGCCAGCAGTTATTCGGCGGAAAACTATGGCTACACCTTC. The rearrangement links TRBV6-5 to TRBJ1-2; unclear D gene. Germline CDR1 and CDR2: MNHEY and SVGAGI. V gave up 3 bases and J gave up 2 bases, with 10 bases separating them. The CDR3 covers 14 residues.

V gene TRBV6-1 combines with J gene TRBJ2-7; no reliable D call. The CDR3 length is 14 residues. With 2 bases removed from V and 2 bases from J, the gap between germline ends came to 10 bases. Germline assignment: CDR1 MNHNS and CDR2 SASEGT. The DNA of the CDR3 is TGTGCCAGCAGTGAATTTAGGCTTACCTACGAGCAGTACTTC. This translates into CASSEFRLTYEQYF.

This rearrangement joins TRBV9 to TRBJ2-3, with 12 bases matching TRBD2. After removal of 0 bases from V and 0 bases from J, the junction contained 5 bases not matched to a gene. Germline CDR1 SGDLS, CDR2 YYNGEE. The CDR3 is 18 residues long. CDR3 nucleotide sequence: TGTGCCAGCAGCGTAGGCCCTAGCGGGAGGGCGAGCACAGATACGCAGTATTTT. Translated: CASSVGPSGRASTDTQYF.

CDR3 sequence reads: CASSLVGPAEAFF. The CDR3 nucleotides read TGTGCCAGTAGCCTGGTCGGGCCCGCTGAAGCTTTCTTT. The chain links TRBV19 to TRBJ1-1; no firm D call. Trimming took off 6 bases at V and 6 bases at J, with 14 bases between the two ends. The CDR3 has 13 amino acids. Germline V lookup: CDR1 LNHDA, CDR2 SQIVND (reference sequence).

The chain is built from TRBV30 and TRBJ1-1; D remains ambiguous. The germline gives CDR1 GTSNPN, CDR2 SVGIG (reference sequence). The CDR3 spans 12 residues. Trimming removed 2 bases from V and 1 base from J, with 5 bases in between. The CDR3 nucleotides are TGTGCCTGGAGTTTCGGGAACACTGAAGCTTTCTTT. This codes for CAWSFGNTEAFF.

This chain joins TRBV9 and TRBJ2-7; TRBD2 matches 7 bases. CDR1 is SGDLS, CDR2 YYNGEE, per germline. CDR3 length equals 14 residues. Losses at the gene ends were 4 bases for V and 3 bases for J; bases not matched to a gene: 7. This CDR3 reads CASSSGGTGYEQYF. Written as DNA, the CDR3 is TGTGCCAGCAGCTCCGGGGGGACTGGCTACGAGCAGTACTTC.

The CDR3 nucleotides read TGTGCCAGCAGAGGCAACAGGGGGCAGTACACTGAAGCTTTCTTT. Translating gives CASRGNRGQYTEAFF. This rearrangement joins TRBV28 to TRBJ1-1, with 9 bases aligning to TRBD1. Germline CDR1 reads MDHEN; CDR2 reads SYDVKM. J was trimmed by 3 bases and V by 6 bases; bases with no gene match: 8. The CDR3 has 15 residues.

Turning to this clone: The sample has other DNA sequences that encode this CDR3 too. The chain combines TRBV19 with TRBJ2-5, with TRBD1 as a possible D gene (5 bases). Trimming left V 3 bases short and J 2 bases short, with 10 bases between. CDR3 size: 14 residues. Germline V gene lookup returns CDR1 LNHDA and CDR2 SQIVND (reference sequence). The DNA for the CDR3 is TGTGCCAGTAGTATCGGCAGGGAACAAGAGACCCAGTACTTC. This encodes CASSIGREQETQYF. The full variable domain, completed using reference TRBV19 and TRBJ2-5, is DGGITQSPKYLFRKEGQNVTLSCEQNLNHDAMYWYRQDPGQGLRLIYYSQIVNDFQKGDIAEGYSVSREKKESFPLTVTSAQKNPTAFYLCASSIGREQETQYFGPGTRLLVL.

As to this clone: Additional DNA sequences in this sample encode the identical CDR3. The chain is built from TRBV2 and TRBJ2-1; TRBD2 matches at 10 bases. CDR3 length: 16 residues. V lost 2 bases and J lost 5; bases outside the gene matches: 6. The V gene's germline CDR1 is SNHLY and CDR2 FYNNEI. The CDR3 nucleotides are TGTGCCAGCAGTGAATCCAGCGGGAGGGTCAACAATGAGCAGTTCTTC. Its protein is CASSESSGRVNNEQFF.

As DNA, the CDR3 is TGTGCCAGTAGTATAGATCTGGGACAGTCCTACGAGCAGTACTTC. It yields the protein CASSIDLGQSYEQYF. The rearrangement uses TRBV19 and TRBJ2-7; 7 nucleotides align to TRBD1. Trimming took 0 bases from V and 1 from J; bases not matched to a gene: 3. The germline gives CDR1 LNHDA, CDR2 SQIVND (reference sequence). The CDR3 is 15 residues long.

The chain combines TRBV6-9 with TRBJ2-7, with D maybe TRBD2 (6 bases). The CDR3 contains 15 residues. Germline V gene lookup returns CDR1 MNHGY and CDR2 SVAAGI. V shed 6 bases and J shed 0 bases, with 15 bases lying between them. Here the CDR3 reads CASRPRGVHSYEQYF. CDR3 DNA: TGTGCCAGCAGGCCGCGCGGGGTCCACTCCTACGAGCAGTACTTC.

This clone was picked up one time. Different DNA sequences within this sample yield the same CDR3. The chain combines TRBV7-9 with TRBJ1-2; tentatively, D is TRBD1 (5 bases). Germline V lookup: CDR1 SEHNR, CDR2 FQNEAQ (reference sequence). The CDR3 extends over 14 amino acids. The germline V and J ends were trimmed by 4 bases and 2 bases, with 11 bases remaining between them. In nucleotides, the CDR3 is TGTGCCAGCAGCTCGGTGGGGCAGAACTATGGCTACACCTTC. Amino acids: CASSSVGQNYGYTF.

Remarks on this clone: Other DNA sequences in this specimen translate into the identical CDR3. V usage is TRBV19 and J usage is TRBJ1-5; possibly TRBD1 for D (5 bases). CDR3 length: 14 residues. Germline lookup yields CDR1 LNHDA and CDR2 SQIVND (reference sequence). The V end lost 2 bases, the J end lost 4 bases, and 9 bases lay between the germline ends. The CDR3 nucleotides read TGTGCCAGTAGTATAAGGGACCTGAATCAGCCCCAGCATTTT. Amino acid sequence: CASSIRDLNQPQHF.

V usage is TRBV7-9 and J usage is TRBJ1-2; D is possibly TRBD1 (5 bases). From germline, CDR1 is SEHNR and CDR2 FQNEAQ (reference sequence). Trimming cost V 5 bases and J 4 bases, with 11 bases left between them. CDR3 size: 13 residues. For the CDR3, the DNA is TGTGCCAGCAGCGAGGGGACTCCCTATGGCTACACCTTC. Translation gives CASSEGTPYGYTF.